The entry below gives a single T cell receptor (beta chain) sequence along with its context. Its specificity is not known. Terminally differentiated effector memory CD45RA+ cells were excluded by CCR7 positive selection of CD45RO-negative cells. The data derive from a study of shared clonotypes between healthy human individuals. In the study overall: Each donor's CD8 memory used one plate, CD8 naive two, each CD4 subset three.

The CDR3 has 13 amino acids. Germline loops: CDR1 SGHNT, CDR2 YENEEA. The germline V and J ends were trimmed by 5 bases and 5 bases, with 10 bases remaining between them. Regarding the study as a whole: The study's rarefaction showed incomplete sorted-subset sequencing despite large depth. It was the few donors that limited the genetic and exposure-history diversity represented.

Here immunoSEQ multiplex PCR was the method, and the copy in TCRdb shows in-frame clones only, minus some. The sample consists of over 750,000 clones, 96% of them appearing once. This clonotype was obtained from a man younger than 45 in good health. Sequenced input: naive CD8+ T cells sorted from blood. The chain couples TRBV11-3 to TRBJ2-1; D is uncertain. Here the CDR3 reads CASSHPSHNEQFF. CDR3 coding DNA: TGTGCCAGCAGCCACCCGTCCCACAATGAGCAGTTCTTC.